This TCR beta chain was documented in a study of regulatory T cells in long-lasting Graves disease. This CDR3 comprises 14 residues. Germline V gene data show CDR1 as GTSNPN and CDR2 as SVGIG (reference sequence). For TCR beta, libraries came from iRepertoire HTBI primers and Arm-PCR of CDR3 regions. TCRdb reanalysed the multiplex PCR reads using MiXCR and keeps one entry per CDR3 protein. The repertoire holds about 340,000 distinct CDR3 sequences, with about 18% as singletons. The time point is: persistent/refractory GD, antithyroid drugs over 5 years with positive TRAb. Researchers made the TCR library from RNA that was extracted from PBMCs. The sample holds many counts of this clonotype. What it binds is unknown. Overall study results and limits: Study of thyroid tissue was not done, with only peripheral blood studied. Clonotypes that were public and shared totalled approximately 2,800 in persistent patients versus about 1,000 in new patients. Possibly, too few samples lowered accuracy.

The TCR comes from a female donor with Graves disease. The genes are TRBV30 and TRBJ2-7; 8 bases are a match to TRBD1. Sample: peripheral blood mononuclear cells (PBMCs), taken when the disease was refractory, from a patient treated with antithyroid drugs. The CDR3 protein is CAATKGTGAPEQYF. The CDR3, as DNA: TGTGCTGCTACAAAGGGGACAGGTGCGCCCGAGCAGTACTTC.